The 15 T cell receptor beta chains reported below all come from one sample, sequenced in a study of T cells expressing NK-cell markers. TCRdb reprocessed the 5' RACE reads and keeps a single row for each CDR3 protein, giving no DNA. The listing records a few hundred thousand distinct CDR3 sequences. Sequenced: blood T cells: a sorted CD56 or NKG2C T cell subset, CD4+ or CD8+ T cells, or bulk PBMC T cells (not recorded which). The receptor set was obtained from a man aged 18 to 69 in good health.

The chain recombines TRBV10-3 with TRBJ1-6; the TCRdb D gene call, TRBD1, has no DNA to confirm it. Germline CDR1 is ENHRY and CDR2 is SYGVKD. The CDR3 has 14 amino acids. The CDR3 sequence is CAISALKGDSPLHF.

The chain uses TRBV5-1 and TRBJ2-4; checking the TCRdb D call of TRBD1 is not possible without DNA. Germline values: CDR1 SGHRS, CDR2 YFSETQ. There are 15 residues in the CDR3. CDR3 sequence reads: CASSLDDRAVDIQYF.

The V call is TRBV2, the J call TRBJ2-7; TCRdb's assignment of TRBD1 cannot be checked, as there is no DNA. The CDR3 loop spans 15 amino acids. Germline CDR1 and CDR2: SNHLY and FYNNEI. Here the CDR3 reads CASRDRGASWYEQYF.

The chain links TRBV10-3 to TRBJ1-2; the D call of TRBD1 rests on TCRdb alone, since no DNA is present to check it. CDR1 and CDR2 from the germline V gene are ENHRY and SYGVKD. CDR3 size: 15 residues. The CDR3 reads CAISASGGLNYGYTF.

V and J are TRBV11-3 and TRBJ2-2; as DNA is missing, the TRBD1 call by TCRdb cannot be tested. Germline-derived CDR1 and CDR2 are SGHNT and YENEEA. This CDR3 contains 17 residues. Here the CDR3 reads CASSPGQGLVDTGELFF. Complete variable domain (other parts from reference TRBV11-3 and TRBJ2-2): EAGVVQSPRYKIIEKKQPVAFWCNPISGHNTLYWYLQNLGQGPELLIRYENEEAVDDSQLPKDRFSAERLKGVDSTLKIQPAELGDSAVYLCASSPGQGLVDTGELFFGEGSRLTVL.

This rearrangement joins TRBV2 to TRBJ2-1. Germline loops: CDR1 SNHLY, CDR2 FYNNEI. The CDR3 runs to 14 residues. The chain's CDR3 is CASRDKSGFSEQFF.

The chain employs TRBV29-1 and TRBJ1-1; TCRdb designates TRBD1, a call that cannot be tested without DNA. This CDR3 has 11 residues. The germline gives CDR1 SQVTM, CDR2 ANQGSEA. CDR3 in amino acids: CSVGDSTEAFF.

V usage is TRBV5-1 and J usage is TRBJ2-3; the TCRdb call, TRBD1, lacks DNA for checking. The CDR3 runs 16 residues. Germline CDR1 and CDR2: SGHRS and YFSETQ. The chain's CDR3 is CASSLASGGAQDTQYF.

The J gene is TRBJ2-4, the V gene TRBV21-1; TCRdb calls TRBD1, which cannot be checked without DNA. TRBV21-1 is marked as a pseudogene. The CDR3 is 12 residues long. The CDR3 reads CASSKVRGVQYF.

The CDR3 loop reads CASSKQGGRYEQYF. J is TRBJ2-7 and V is TRBV27; TCRdb selects TRBD1, and the lack of DNA leaves this call unchecked. The length of the CDR3 is 14 residues. CDR1 and CDR2 from the germline V gene are MNHEY and SMNVEV (reference sequence).

The chain carries TRBV6-1 and TRBJ2-2; TCRdb returns TRBD1, unconfirmable since there is no DNA. The CDR3 has 15 amino acids. Germline loops: CDR1 MNHNS, CDR2 SASEGT. The CDR3 spells CASSSGTKNTGELFF.

This rearrangement joins TRBV12-3 or TRBV12-4 to TRBJ2-2; with no DNA, the TCRdb D assignment of TRBD1 cannot be verified. The CDR3 spans 16 residues. The CDR3 sequence: CASSNRGGGGTGELFF.

The V and J genes are TRBV6-5 and TRBJ2-2; the TRBD2 assignment by TCRdb is unverifiable without DNA. This CDR3 comprises 16 residues. CDR1 is MNHEY and CDR2 is SVGAGI in the germline V gene. The CDR3: CASSYKGPYGAGELFF.

Here the CDR3 reads CASSGSRWESGNIQYF. V is TRBV6-1 and J is TRBJ2-4; the TCRdb call, TRBD2, lacks DNA for checking. This CDR3 comprises 16 residues. From germline, CDR1 is MNHNS and CDR2 SASEGT.

The rearrangement uses TRBV7-9 and TRBJ1-5. Per the germline V gene, CDR1 is SEHNR and CDR2 is FQNEAQ (reference sequence). This CDR3 is 11 amino acids long. The CDR3 region is CASRGRRFQHF. The variable domain in full, with the rest retrieved from reference TRBV7-9 and TRBJ1-5, is DTGVSQNPRHKITKRGQNVTFRCDPISEHNRLYWYRQTLGQGPEFLTYFQNEAQLEKSRLLSDRFSAERPKGSFSTLEIQRTEQGDSAMYLCASRGRRFQHFGDGTRLSIL.